This TCR beta chain derives from a study of blood T cell repertoires in COVID-19. Study as a whole: Researchers got acute and convalescent COVID-19 samples from the United States, Italy and Spain.

Original methodology: Counts of nucleated cells, estimated from reference gene primer amplification, were obtained. This table comes from immunoSEQ multiplex PCR, and its TCRdb copy is limited to in-frame clones, with some not included. V and J calls and clone size are given by that table; D and trimming were obtained from the DNA. The table shows 20,000 or so clones, with roughly 87% occurring only once. Germline assignment: CDR1 LGHNA and CDR2 YNFKEQ. The CDR3 loop spans 19 amino acids. Trimming pared 1 base from V and 3 bases from J, leaving 21 bases between. This sequence was found in a human donor in a cohort sampled during active COVID-19. Sequencing was performed on peripheral blood. The chain carries TRBV4-2 and TRBJ1-4; D might be TRBD1 (5 bases). The CDR3 nucleotides are TGTGCCAGCAGCCAAGTTAAGGCCGGGGGGACCGGGGCTAATGAAAAACTGTTTTTT. Its translation is CASSQVKAGGTGANEKLFF.